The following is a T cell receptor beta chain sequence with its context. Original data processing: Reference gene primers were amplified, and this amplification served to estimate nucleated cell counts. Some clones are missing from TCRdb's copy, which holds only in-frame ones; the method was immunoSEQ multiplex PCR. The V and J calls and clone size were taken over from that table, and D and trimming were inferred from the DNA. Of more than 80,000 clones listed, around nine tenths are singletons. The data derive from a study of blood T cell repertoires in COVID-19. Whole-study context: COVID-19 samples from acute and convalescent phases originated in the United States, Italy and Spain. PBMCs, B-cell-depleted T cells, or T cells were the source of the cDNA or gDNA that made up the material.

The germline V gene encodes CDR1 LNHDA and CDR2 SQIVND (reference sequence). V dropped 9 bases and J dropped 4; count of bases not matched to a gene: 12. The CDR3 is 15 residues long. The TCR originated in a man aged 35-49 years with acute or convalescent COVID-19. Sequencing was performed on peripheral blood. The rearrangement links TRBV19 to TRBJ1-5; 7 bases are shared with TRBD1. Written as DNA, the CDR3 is TGTGCCAGCCATTCCGTACAGACAGGGAATCAGCCCCAGCATTTT. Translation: CASHSVQTGNQPQHF. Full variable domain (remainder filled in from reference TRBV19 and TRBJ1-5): DGGITQSPKYLFRKEGQNVTLSCEQNLNHDAMYWYRQDPGQGLRLIYYSQIVNDFQKGDIAEGYSVSREKKESFPLTVTSAQKNPTAFYLCASHSVQTGNQPQHFGDGTRLSIL.